These 5 T cell receptor beta chains originate from one sample sequenced in a study of blood T cell repertoires in COVID-19. TCRdb keeps only in-frame clones here, not all; method: immunoSEQ multiplex PCR. There are some 220,000 clones in the sample; 60% to 85% occur only once, and roughly 7% lies in the top ten. Input material: peripheral blood. These receptors all come from a woman aged 65 to 85 with acute or convalescent COVID-19.

This clone turned up a few times. The CDR3 nucleotides read TGTGCCTCTCGCGGGGGCGATCAGCCCCAGCATTTT. It is translated as CASRGGDQPQHF. This rearrangement joins TRBV6-5 to TRBJ1-5, with a possible D match to TRBD1 (6 bases). This CDR3 has 12 amino acids. The germline V gene encodes CDR1 MNHEY and CDR2 SVGAGI. Trimming removed 11 bases from V and 5 bases from J, with 13 bases in between.

This chain joins TRBV5-1 and TRBJ2-5, with D possibly matching TRBD2 (7 bases). The V end was cut by 5 bases, the J end by 1 base, with 15 bases between. The germline V gene has CDR1 SGHRS and CDR2 YFSETQ. The CDR3 is made up of 15 amino acids. The CDR3: CASSHGRGPQETQYF. CDR3 nucleotides: TGCGCCAGCAGTCACGGGCGGGGGCCCCAAGAGACCCAGTACTTC.

The chain combines TRBV30 with TRBJ2-1; possible D gene TRBD1, 6 bases. This CDR3 comprises 19 residues. Germline V gene sequence: CDR1 GTSNPN, CDR2 SVGIG (reference sequence). The V end was cut by 0 bases, the J end by 1 base, with 22 bases between. Here the CDR3 DNA reads TGTGCCTGGAGTGTATATGGCCTTTTACAGGGAAGGTCCTACAATGAGCAGTTCTTC. This encodes CAWSVYGLLQGRSYNEQFF.

The genes are TRBV5-1 and TRBJ1-2; unclear D gene. Germline lookup yields CDR1 SGHRS and CDR2 YFSETQ. The CDR3 sequence is 13 residues long. V shed 4 bases and J shed 10 bases, with 17 bases lying between them. The CDR3 bases are TGCGCCAGCAGCCCGGGAGCCGTATCGAACTACACCTTC. Its protein is CASSPGAVSNYTF.

This rearrangement joins TRBV2 to TRBJ2-7; the D gene is possibly TRBD2 (6 bases). Between the trimmed V and J ends, which lost 6 bases and 7 bases, there was a span of 19 bases. The CDR3 runs to 14 residues. Germline lookup yields CDR1 SNHLY and CDR2 FYNNEI. The CDR3 DNA reads TGTGCCAGCAGACAAGTAGGATCCGGGGGAGAGCAGTACTTC. This gives the protein CASRQVGSGGEQYF.